A selection of T cell receptor beta chains follows, all from one sample in a study of shared clonotypes between healthy human individuals. Libraries were prepared by immunoSEQ multiplex PCR; TCRdb keeps only in-frame clonotypes and omits some of them. The table includes about 490,000 clones, about 79% detected once. The sequenced material came from PBMCs. The source is a woman in her 40s in good health. Some clones in this sample may be carry-over from other donors' samples. Both conserved end residues are part of each CDR3. A D gene is named only where the DNA matches it firmly. Size is omitted from some rows. Given values are once, few, many or a class for expanded clones.

length: 17; D: NA; size: NA; V: TRBV14; J: TRBJ1-2; DNA: TGTGCCAGCAGCTACATCCTAGACAGGTGGGGATACTATGGCTACACCTTC; CDR3: CASSYILDRWGYYGYTF
length: 16; D: NA; size: NA; V: TRBV5-1; J: TRBJ1-6; DNA: TGCGCCAGCAGCTTGGCCGTAGGGCAGGGCAAGTCACCCCTCCACTTT; CDR3: CASSLAVGQGKSPLHF
length: 13; D: NA; size: NA; V: TRBV7-3; J: TRBJ1-2; DNA: TGTGCCAGCAGCATAGACGGAATCTATGGCTACACCTTC; CDR3: CASSIDGIYGYTF
length: 15; D: NA; size: NA; V: TRBV25-1; J: TRBJ2-3; DNA: TGTGCCAGCAGTGAAGCCGGACGCCACACAGATACGCAGTATTTT; CDR3: CASSEAGRHTDTQYF
length: 16; D: TRBD1; size: NA; V: TRBV7-3; J: TRBJ1-1; DNA: TGTGCCAGCAGCCCCGCAGGGGGCCCTCTGAACACTGAAGCTTTCTTT; CDR3: CASSPAGGPLNTEAFF
length: 19; D: TRBD2; size: NA; V: TRBV28; J: TRBJ2-3; DNA: TGTGCCAGCAGTTTACTCCGGACTAGCGGGAGGGCCCTCGCAGATACGCAGTATTTT; CDR3: CASSLLRTSGRALADTQYF
length: 15; D: TRBD1; size: NA; V: TRBV6-1; J: TRBJ2-7; DNA: TGTGCCAGCAGTGCAGGGCCGGGACAGCGCTACGAGCAGTACTTC; CDR3: CASSAGPGQRYEQYF
length: 15; D: TRBD2; size: NA; V: TRBV4-1; J: TRBJ2-4; DNA: TGCGCCAGCAGCCAAGATCGGGCTAGCGGGAACATTCAGTACTTC; CDR3: CASSQDRASGNIQYF
length: 16; D: TRBD2; size: few; V: TRBV7-3; J: TRBJ2-2; DNA: TGTGCCAGCAGCCAAGGACTAGCGGGAGGAACCGGGGAGCTGTTTTTT; CDR3: CASSQGLAGGTGELFF
length: 16; D: NA; size: many; V: TRBV5-4; J: TRBJ2-5; DNA: TGTGCCAGCAGCTTGGACGGCGGGATGGGGCAAGAGACCCAGTACTTC; CDR3: CASSLDGGMGQETQYF
length: 16; D: NA; size: NA; V: TRBV5-6; J: TRBJ2-1; DNA: TGTGCCAGCAGCCGTAAAACCGGGTCTCATCCCAATGAGCAGTTCTTC; CDR3: CASSRKTGSHPNEQFF
length: 13; D: NA; size: NA; V: TRBV30; J: TRBJ1-2; DNA: TGTGCCTGGAGTGTACAGGCACCGTATGGCTACACCTTC; CDR3: CAWSVQAPYGYTF
length: 11; D: NA; size: many; V: TRBV29-1; J: TRBJ2-5; DNA: TGCAGCGTTGGCAGGCAAGAGACCCAGTACTTC; CDR3: CSVGRQETQYF
length: 16; D: NA; size: NA; V: TRBV7-2; J: TRBJ2-1; DNA: TGTGCCAGCAGCTTATTTTATCCCAGGCGACACAATGAGCAGTTCTTC; CDR3: CASSLFYPRRHNEQFF